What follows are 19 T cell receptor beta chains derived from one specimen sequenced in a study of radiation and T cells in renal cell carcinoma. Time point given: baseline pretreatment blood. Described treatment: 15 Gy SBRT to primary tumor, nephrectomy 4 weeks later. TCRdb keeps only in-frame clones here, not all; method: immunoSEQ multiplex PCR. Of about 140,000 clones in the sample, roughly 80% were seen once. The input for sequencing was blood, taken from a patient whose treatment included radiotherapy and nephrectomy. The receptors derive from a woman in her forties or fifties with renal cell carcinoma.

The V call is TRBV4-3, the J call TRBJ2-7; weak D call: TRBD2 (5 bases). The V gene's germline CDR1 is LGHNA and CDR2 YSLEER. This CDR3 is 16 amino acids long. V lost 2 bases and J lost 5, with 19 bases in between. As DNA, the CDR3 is TGCGCCAGCAGCCAATCGAGGGCCGAGGTCGGGGACGAGCAGTACTTC. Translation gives CASSQSRAEVGDEQYF.

In nucleotides, the CDR3 is TGTGCCAGCAGGAACGACTCCAGGGTGAGGGGCTACACCTTC. As protein: CASRNDSRVRGYTF. This chain links TRBV2 with TRBJ1-2; maybe TRBD1 (5 bases). Germline values: CDR1 SNHLY, CDR2 FYNNEI. The CDR3 runs 14 residues. V was pared by 6 bases and J by 8 bases, with 19 bases between.

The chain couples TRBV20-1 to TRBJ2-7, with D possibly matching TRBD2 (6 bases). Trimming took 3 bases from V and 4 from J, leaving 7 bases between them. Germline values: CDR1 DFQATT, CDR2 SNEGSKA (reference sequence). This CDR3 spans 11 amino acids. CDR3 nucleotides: TGCAGTGCTAGGGGGACTTACGAGCAGTACTTC. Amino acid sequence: CSARGTYEQYF.

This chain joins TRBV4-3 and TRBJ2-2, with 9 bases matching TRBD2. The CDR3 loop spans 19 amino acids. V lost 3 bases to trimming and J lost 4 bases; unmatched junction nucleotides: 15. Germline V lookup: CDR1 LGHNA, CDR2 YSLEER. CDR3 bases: TGCGCCAGCAGCCAGGAACCTCTCTATGGCGGGGGGGTCACCGGGGAGCTGTTTTTT. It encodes CASSQEPLYGGGVTGELFF.

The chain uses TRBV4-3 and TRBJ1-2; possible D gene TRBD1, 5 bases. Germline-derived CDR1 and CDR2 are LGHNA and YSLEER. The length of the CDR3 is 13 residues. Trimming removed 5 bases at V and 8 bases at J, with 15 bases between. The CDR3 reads CASSSKRGEGYTF. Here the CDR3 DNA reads TGCGCCAGCAGCTCGAAGAGAGGGGAGGGCTACACCTTC.

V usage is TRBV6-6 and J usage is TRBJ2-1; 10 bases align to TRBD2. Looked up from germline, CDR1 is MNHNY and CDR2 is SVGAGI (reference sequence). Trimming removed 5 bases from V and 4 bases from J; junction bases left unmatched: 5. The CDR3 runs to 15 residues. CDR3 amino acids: CASSGSGGRYNEQFF. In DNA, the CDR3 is TGTGCCAGCAGTGGTAGCGGGGGGCGATACAATGAGCAGTTCTTC.

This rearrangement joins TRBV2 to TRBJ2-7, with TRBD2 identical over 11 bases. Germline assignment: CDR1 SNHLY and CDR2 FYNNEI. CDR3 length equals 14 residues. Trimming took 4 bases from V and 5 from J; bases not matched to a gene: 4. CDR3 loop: CASSARLAGNEQYF. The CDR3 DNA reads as TGTGCCAGCAGTGCAAGACTAGCGGGAAACGAGCAGTACTTC.

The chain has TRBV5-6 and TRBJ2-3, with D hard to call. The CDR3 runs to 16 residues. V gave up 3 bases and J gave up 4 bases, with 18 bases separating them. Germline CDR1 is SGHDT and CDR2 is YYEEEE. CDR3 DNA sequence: TGTGCCAGCAGCTCGAGGCCGGAAGGGATCGCAGATACGCAGTATTTT. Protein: CASSSRPEGIADTQYF.

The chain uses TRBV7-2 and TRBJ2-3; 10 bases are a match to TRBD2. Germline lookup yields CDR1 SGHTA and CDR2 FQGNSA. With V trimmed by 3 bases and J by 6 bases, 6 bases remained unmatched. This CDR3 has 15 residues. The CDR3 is CASSLGSGGWDTQYF. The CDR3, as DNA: TGTGCCAGCAGCTTGGGTAGCGGGGGGTGGGATACGCAGTATTTT. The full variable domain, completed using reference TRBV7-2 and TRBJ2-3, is GAGVSQSPSNKVTEKGKDVELRCDPISGHTALYWYRQSLGQGLEFLIYFQGNSAPDKSGLPSDRFSAERTGGSVSTLTIQRTQQEDSAVYLCASSLGSGGWDTQYFGPGTRLTVL.

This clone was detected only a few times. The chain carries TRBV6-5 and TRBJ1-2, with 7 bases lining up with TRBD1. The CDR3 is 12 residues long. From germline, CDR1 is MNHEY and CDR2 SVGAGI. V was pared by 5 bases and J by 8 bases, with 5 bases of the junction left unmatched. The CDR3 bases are TGTGCCAGCAGTCAAACAGGGGACGGCTACACCTTC. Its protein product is CASSQTGDGYTF.

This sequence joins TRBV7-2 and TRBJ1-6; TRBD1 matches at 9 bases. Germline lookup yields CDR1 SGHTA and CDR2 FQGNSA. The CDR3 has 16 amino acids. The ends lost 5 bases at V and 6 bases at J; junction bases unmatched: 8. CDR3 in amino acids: CASSGRPGQGNSPLHF. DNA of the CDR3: TGTGCCAGCAGCGGACGGCCGGGACAGGGTAATTCACCCCTCCACTTT.

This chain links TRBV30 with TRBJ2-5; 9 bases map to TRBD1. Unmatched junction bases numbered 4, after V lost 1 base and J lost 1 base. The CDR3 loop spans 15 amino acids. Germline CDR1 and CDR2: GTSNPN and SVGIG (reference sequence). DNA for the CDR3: TGTGCCTGGAGTGGGGGACAGGGAATCCAAGAGACCCAGTACTTC. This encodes CAWSGGQGIQETQYF.

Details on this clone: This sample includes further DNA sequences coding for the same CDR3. In nucleotides, the CDR3 is TGTGCCTGGAGTACAAACAGGGATTCACCCCTCCACTTT. It encodes CAWSTNRDSPLHF. V usage is TRBV30 and J usage is TRBJ1-6; tentative D call: TRBD1 (6 bases). This CDR3 contains 13 residues. In germline, CDR1 is GTSNPN, CDR2 SVGIG (reference sequence). Trimming left V 2 bases short and J 8 bases short, with 10 bases between.

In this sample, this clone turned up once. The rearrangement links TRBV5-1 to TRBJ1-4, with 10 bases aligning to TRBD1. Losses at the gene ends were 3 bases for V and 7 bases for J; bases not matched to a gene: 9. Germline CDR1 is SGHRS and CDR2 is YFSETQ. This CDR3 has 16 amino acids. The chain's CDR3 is CASSSLGQGEGEKLFF. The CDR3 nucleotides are TGCGCCAGCAGCTCCCTCGGACAGGGGGAGGGTGAAAAACTGTTTTTT.

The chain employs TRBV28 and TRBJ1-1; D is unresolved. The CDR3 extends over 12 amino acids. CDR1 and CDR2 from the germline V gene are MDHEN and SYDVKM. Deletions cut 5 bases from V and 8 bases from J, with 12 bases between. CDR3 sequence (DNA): TGTGCCAGCAGTACGGGTGGTGGCGAAGCTTTCTTT. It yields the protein CASSTGGGEAFF.

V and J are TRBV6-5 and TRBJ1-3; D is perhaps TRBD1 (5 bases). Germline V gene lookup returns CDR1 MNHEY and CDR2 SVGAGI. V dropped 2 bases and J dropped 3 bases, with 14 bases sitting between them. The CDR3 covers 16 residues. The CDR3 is CASSYGGEGGGNTIYF. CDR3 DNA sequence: TGTGCCAGCAGTTACGGGGGGGAGGGTGGTGGAAACACCATATATTTT.

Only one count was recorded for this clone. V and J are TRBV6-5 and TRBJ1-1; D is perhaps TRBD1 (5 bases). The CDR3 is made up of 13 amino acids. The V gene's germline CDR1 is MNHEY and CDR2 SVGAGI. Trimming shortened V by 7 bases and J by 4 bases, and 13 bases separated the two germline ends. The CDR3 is CASTPLGVTEAFF. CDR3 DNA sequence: TGTGCCAGCACCCCTTTGGGGGTCACTGAAGCTTTCTTT.

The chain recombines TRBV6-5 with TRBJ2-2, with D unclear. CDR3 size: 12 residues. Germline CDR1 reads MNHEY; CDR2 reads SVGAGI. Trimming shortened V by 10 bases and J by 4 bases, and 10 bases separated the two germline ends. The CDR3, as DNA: TGTGCCACCTTTAGGAGCACCGGGGAGCTGTTTTTT. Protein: CATFRSTGELFF.

The CDR3 region has the DNA TGTGCCAGCAGCAAAAGGGTGTCCTACGAGCAGTACTTC. Amino acid sequence: CASSKRVSYEQYF. This chain links TRBV28 with TRBJ2-7, with unresolved D. Trimming removed 6 bases from V and 1 base from J, with 10 bases in between. CDR1 and CDR2 (germline): MDHEN, SYDVKM. The length of the CDR3 is 13 residues.